The 30 T cell receptor beta chains given below trace back to one sample, sequenced in a study of T-cell reconstitution after alpha-beta-depleted transplantation in children. During its preparation, the TCRbeta library received unique molecular identifiers. TCRdb re-called the PCR reads through MiXCR, storing one row per CDR3 protein. The sample has around 190,000 distinct CDR3 sequences; roughly 7.1% are singletons. The sample consisted of PBMCs, taken before TCRalphabeta/CD19-depleted stem cell transplant. Every receptor here comes from a boy under 10 years old with acute lymphoblastic leukemia, due to receive a stem cell transplant.

The sample holds many counts of this clonotype. This sequence joins TRBV6-5 and TRBJ1-1; TRBD1 matches at 7 bases. Germline V gene sequence: CDR1 MNHEY, CDR2 SVGAGI. The CDR3 has 14 amino acids. Trimming removed 2 bases from V and 5 bases from J; junction bases left unmatched: 5. The DNA for the CDR3 is TGTGCCAGCAGTTACGAAGGGGGCACGACTGAAGCTTTCTTT. It is translated as CASSYEGGTTEAFF.

The J gene is TRBJ2-3, the V gene TRBV20-1, with 8 bases that match TRBD1. The CDR3 totals 15 residues. Germline V CDR1 and CDR2: DFQATT, SNEGSKA (reference sequence). The V segment lost 4 bases and the J segment 2 bases; nucleotides outside the gene matches: 8. The CDR3 nucleotides read TGCAGTGCTAACCCGGACAGGGCCCACACAGATACGCAGTATTTT. Amino acids: CSANPDRAHTDTQYF.

This clonotype was seen repeatedly, ten times or more. The CDR3 DNA reads as TGTGCCAGCAGCTTGGGCCCCAATGATGAGCAGTTCTTC. Encoded protein: CASSLGPNDEQFF. This chain joins TRBV5-5 and TRBJ2-1, with unresolved D. The CDR3 is made up of 13 amino acids. The germline V gene encodes CDR1 SGHKS and CDR2 YYEKEE (reference sequence). Trimming pared 0 bases from V and 8 bases from J, leaving 9 bases between.

In its sample, this clonotype was seen many times. The J gene is TRBJ2-2, the V gene TRBV28, with a weak D call TRBD1 (5 bases). The CDR3 is 15 residues long. The germline V and J ends were trimmed by 1 base and 2 bases, with 8 bases remaining between them. Germline V gene lookup returns CDR1 MDHEN and CDR2 SYDVKM. The DNA for the CDR3 is TGTGCCAGCAGTTTATACAGGTCTAACACCGGGGAGCTGTTTTTT. It translates to CASSLYRSNTGELFF.

The V gene is TRBV5-1, the J gene TRBJ1-4; D is undetermined. With 5 bases removed from V and 3 bases from J, the gap between germline ends came to 5 bases. The CDR3 runs to 12 residues. Germline V gives CDR1 SGHRS, CDR2 YFSETQ. The DNA for the CDR3 is TGCGCCAGCAGACAGCCTAATGAAAAACTGTTTTTT. This codes for CASRQPNEKLFF.

The chain has TRBV20-1 and TRBJ2-7; the D call may be TRBD1 or TRBD2 (5 bases each). This CDR3 spans 16 amino acids. The ends were cut back, 0 bases at V and 0 bases at J, with 15 bases in the middle. Germline V lookup: CDR1 DFQATT, CDR2 SNEGSKA (reference sequence). The CDR3 nucleotides are TGCAGTGCTAGAGATCTTAGGGCAGGGACCTCCTACGAGCAGTACTTC. Translating it yields CSARDLRAGTSYEQYF.

This clonotype has ten or more counts. DNA of the CDR3: TGCGCCAGCAGCTTGGGCGACAGGGACTACAATGAGCAGTTCTTC. It translates to CASSLGDRDYNEQFF. This chain links TRBV5-1 with TRBJ2-1; 7 nucleotides agree with TRBD1. Germline V lookup: CDR1 SGHRS, CDR2 YFSETQ. With V trimmed by 0 bases and J by 3 bases, 3 bases remained unmatched. CDR3 length: 15 residues.

This clonotype was seen repeatedly, ten times or more. The chain uses TRBV20-1 and TRBJ2-7, with 8 positions matching TRBD2. Germline CDR1 reads DFQATT; CDR2 reads SNEGSKA (reference sequence). With V trimmed by 3 bases and J by 10 bases, 5 bases remained unmatched. The CDR3 contains 11 residues. Here the CDR3 DNA reads TGCAGTGCTAGTCCCGGGAGGGTTCAGTACTTC. Residues: CSASPGRVQYF.

In this sample, this clonotype turned up a few times. The chain links TRBV5-1 to TRBJ2-5, with 9 bases aligning to TRBD1. J lost 5 bases, V lost 4 bases, and 9 bases had no gene match. CDR1 is SGHRS, CDR2 YFSETQ, per germline. The CDR3 spans 15 residues. The CDR3 bases are TGCGCCAGCAGCCCGGGACAGGGTGGGATGGAGACCCAGTACTTC. It yields the protein CASSPGQGGMETQYF.

This clonotype appeared many times. V is TRBV4-2 and J is TRBJ2-5; D unclear. The CDR3 totals 16 residues. V shed 4 bases and J shed 2 bases, with 17 bases lying between them. Germline values: CDR1 LGHNA, CDR2 YNFKEQ. CDR3 sequence: CASSPAWADPQETQYF. The CDR3, as DNA: TGTGCCAGCAGCCCTGCCTGGGCAGACCCTCAAGAGACCCAGTACTTC.

V usage is TRBV9 and J usage is TRBJ2-7, with TRBD2 identical over 8 bases. The CDR3 consists of 16 residues. CDR1 and CDR2 from the germline V gene are SGDLS and YYNGEE. The V and J ends lost 0 bases and 2 bases, in that order; junction bases with no gene match: 7. The CDR3 nucleotides are TGTGCCAGCAGCGTAGCGGGAGGGTTGGGTGCCTACGAGCAGTACTTC. Its protein product is CASSVAGGLGAYEQYF.

This chain links TRBV7-2 with TRBJ2-7; 12 bases map to TRBD2. CDR3 length: 16 residues. The V gene end was trimmed by 1 base and the J gene end by 3 bases; junction bases not matched to a gene: 4. Germline CDR1 and CDR2: SGHTA and FQGNSA. The CDR3 bases are TGTGCCAGCAGCTTAGGACTAGCGGGAGCGAACTACGAGCAGTACTTC. It yields the protein CASSLGLAGANYEQYF.

This clonotype came up many times. V and J are TRBV20-1 and TRBJ2-7, with 8 bases that match TRBD1. CDR1 and CDR2 (germline): DFQATT, SNEGSKA (reference sequence). The V segment lost 6 bases and the J segment 5 bases; nucleotides outside the gene matches: 6. The CDR3 is 12 amino acids. CDR3 amino acids: CSALTGAHEQYF. The CDR3 DNA sequence: TGCAGTGCCCTGACAGGGGCCCACGAGCAGTACTTC.

This clonotype occurred many times. The chain joins TRBV7-9 to TRBJ2-5, with TRBD1 matching 9 bases. Germline loops: CDR1 SEHNR, CDR2 FQNEAQ (reference sequence). The CDR3 has 15 residues. Trimming took 4 bases from V and 3 from J; bases not matched to a gene: 6. The CDR3 bases are TGTGCCAGCAGCTCTAGGACAGGGGAGGAAGAGACCCAGTACTTC. Translated: CASSSRTGEEETQYF.

This clonotype was detected many times. The genes are TRBV7-8 and TRBJ1-2; tentatively, D is TRBD1 (5 bases). The CDR3 is 16 residues long. Looked up from germline, CDR1 is SGHVS and CDR2 is FQNEAQ. Trimming removed 5 bases from V and 1 base from J, with 17 bases in between. CDR3 loop: CASSPGRLMFNYGYTF. The CDR3 bases are TGTGCCAGCAGCCCGGGACGACTAATGTTTAACTATGGCTACACCTTC.

Many counts were recorded for this clonotype. V usage is TRBV11-2 and J usage is TRBJ2-1; D is uncertain. Trimming removed 4 bases from V and 0 bases from J, with 16 bases in between. This CDR3 comprises 17 residues. Germline assignment: CDR1 SGHAT and CDR2 FQNNGV. This CDR3 is CASSSSRSYSSYNEQFF. The CDR3 DNA is TGTGCCAGCAGCTCGTCGAGGTCCTACTCCTCCTACAATGAGCAGTTCTTC.

This clonotype was counted only a few times. V is TRBV6-5 and J is TRBJ1-2; TRBD1 aligns across 9 bases. There are 14 residues in the CDR3. Germline V lookup: CDR1 MNHEY, CDR2 SVGAGI. V lost 8 bases to trimming and J lost 4 bases; unmatched junction nucleotides: 8. The CDR3 sequence: CASRHRDRAYGYTF. As DNA, the CDR3 is TGTGCCAGCCGCCACCGGGACAGGGCCTATGGCTACACCTTC.

This clonotype was seen ten or more times. The chain recombines TRBV6-5 with TRBJ2-2, with 10 bases fitting TRBD1. CDR1 is MNHEY and CDR2 is SVGAGI in the germline V gene. V shed 4 bases and J 6 bases; nucleotides not matched to a gene: 8. The CDR3 is 16 amino acids. The CDR3, as DNA: TGTGCCAGCAGTTTTCGGACAGGGGGGATCGCCGGGGAGCTGTTTTTT. This encodes CASSFRTGGIAGELFF.

The chain has TRBV29-1 and TRBJ2-7, with 10 bases matching TRBD2. V gave up 6 bases and J gave up 5 bases; unmatched junction bases: 7. The CDR3 is made up of 13 amino acids. In germline, CDR1 is SQVTM, CDR2 ANQGSEA. As DNA, the CDR3 is TGCAGCGTACTGGGGACTAGCGCCCACGAGCAGTACTTC. It codes for CSVLGTSAHEQYF.

This clonotype was seen at least ten times. CDR3 sequence: CASSEGPPGELFF. CDR3 coding DNA: TGTGCCAGCAGTGAGGGACCACCCGGGGAGCTGTTTTTT. V and J are TRBV2 and TRBJ2-2, with D perhaps being TRBD1 or TRBD2 (5 bases each). Germline assignment: CDR1 SNHLY and CDR2 FYNNEI. The CDR3 length is 13 residues. V lost 3 bases and J 6 bases, leaving 8 bases between the germline ends.

This clonotype came up many times. Here the CDR3 reads CSARPGQANEKLFF. The CDR3, as DNA: TGCAGTGCTAGACCGGGACAGGCTAATGAAAAACTGTTTTTT. This sequence joins TRBV20-1 and TRBJ1-4, with 8 bases fitting TRBD1. The CDR3 contains 14 residues. V shed 2 bases, J shed 3 bases, and the junction held 2 bases outside the gene matches. The germline V gene encodes CDR1 DFQATT and CDR2 SNEGSKA (reference sequence).

This clonotype was counted a few times. The V gene is TRBV12-3 or TRBV12-4, the J gene TRBJ2-7, with D possibly being TRBD2 (6 bases). The CDR3 is 12 residues long. The germline V and J ends were trimmed by 3 bases and 6 bases, with 9 bases remaining between them. The CDR3, as DNA: TGTGCCAGCAGTTTCGGAGGGGTCGAGCAGTACTTC. Protein product: CASSFGGVEQYF.

Notes on this clonotype: Mismatch with germline at one junction end may stem from a read error. This chain uses TRBV5-1 with TRBJ1-1; a possible D gene is TRBD1 (5 bases). The CDR3 has 14 amino acids. Germline CDR1 and CDR2: SGHRS and YFSETQ. The CDR3 bases are TGCGCCAGCAGCCTCCGTGAGGGGAACGCTGAAGCTTTCTTT. Protein product: CASSLREGNAEAFF.

This clonotype was detected ten times or more. This rearrangement joins TRBV7-2 to TRBJ2-1, with TRBD1 matching 11 bases. The germline V gene encodes CDR1 SGHTA and CDR2 FQGNSA. The V segment lost 4 bases and the J segment 8 bases; nucleotides outside the gene matches: 4. This CDR3 contains 14 residues. CDR3 residues: CASSSGQGAYEQFF. DNA for the CDR3: TGTGCCAGCAGCTCAGGACAGGGGGCCTATGAGCAGTTCTTC.

The chain joins TRBV20-1 to TRBJ2-6; unclear D gene. The ends were cut back, 1 base at V and 1 base at J, with 5 bases in the middle. The CDR3 runs 14 residues. Germline V gives CDR1 DFQATT, CDR2 SNEGSKA (reference sequence). CDR3 loop: CSARVVSGANVLTF. Here the CDR3 DNA reads TGCAGTGCTAGAGTGGTATCTGGGGCCAACGTCCTGACTTTC.

This clonotype was counted a few times. The chain's CDR3 is CASSPQTSGRAYEQYF. As DNA, the CDR3 is TGTGCCAGCAGCCCCCAGACTAGCGGGAGGGCCTACGAGCAGTACTTC. The gene calls are TRBV7-9 and TRBJ2-7, with 14 bases lining up with TRBD2. V lost 5 bases, J lost 2 bases, and 5 bases stayed unmatched. The length of the CDR3 is 16 residues. Germline V gives CDR1 SEHNR, CDR2 FQNEAQ (reference sequence).

The table lists this clonotype with many counts. The chain's CDR3 is CASSSPPRNTGELFF. The CDR3 DNA follows: TGTGCCAGCAGTTCCCCCCCCAGGAACACCGGGGAGCTGTTTTTT. This chain uses TRBV12-3 or TRBV12-4 with TRBJ2-2; D is unresolved. V was clipped by 4 bases and J by 1 base, with 10 bases between them. This CDR3 is 15 amino acids long.

This clonotype was seen at least ten times. The chain uses TRBV11-2 and TRBJ1-3; D remains unclear. The V end lost 2 bases, the J end lost 0 bases, and 5 bases lay between the germline ends. Per germline, CDR1 SGHAT and CDR2 FQNNGV. CDR3 length equals 14 residues. CDR3 in DNA: TGTGCCAGCAGCTTATTCAGCTCTGGAAACACCATATATTTT. This translates into CASSLFSSGNTIYF.

This clonotype was recorded many times. This sequence joins TRBV9 and TRBJ1-6; 7 positions match TRBD1. Germline lookup yields CDR1 SGDLS and CDR2 YYNGEE. This CDR3 is 16 amino acids long. The V and J ends lost 4 bases and 10 bases, in that order; junction bases with no gene match: 14. For the CDR3, the DNA is TGTGCCAGCAGCCGGGACAGATCCTTGCCTGGGTCACCCCTCCACTTT. It encodes CASSRDRSLPGSPLHF. Together with reference TRBV9 and TRBJ1-6, the CDR3 gives the full variable domain: DSGVTQTPKHLITATGQRVTLRCSPRSGDLSVYWYQQSLDQGLQFLIQYYNGEERAKGNILERFSAQQFPDLHSELNLSSLELGDSALYFCASSRDRSLPGSPLHFGNGTRLTVT.

This clonotype was seen many times. The chain is built from TRBV29-1 and TRBJ1-1; D unresolved. The V gene lost 6 bases and the J gene lost 4 bases, with 15 bases spanning the gap. Germline V gene sequence: CDR1 SQVTM, CDR2 ANQGSEA. CDR3 length equals 13 residues. CDR3 sequence: CSVSSITGTEAFF. In DNA form, the CDR3 reads TGCAGCGTCTCCAGTATAACGGGCACTGAAGCTTTCTTT.